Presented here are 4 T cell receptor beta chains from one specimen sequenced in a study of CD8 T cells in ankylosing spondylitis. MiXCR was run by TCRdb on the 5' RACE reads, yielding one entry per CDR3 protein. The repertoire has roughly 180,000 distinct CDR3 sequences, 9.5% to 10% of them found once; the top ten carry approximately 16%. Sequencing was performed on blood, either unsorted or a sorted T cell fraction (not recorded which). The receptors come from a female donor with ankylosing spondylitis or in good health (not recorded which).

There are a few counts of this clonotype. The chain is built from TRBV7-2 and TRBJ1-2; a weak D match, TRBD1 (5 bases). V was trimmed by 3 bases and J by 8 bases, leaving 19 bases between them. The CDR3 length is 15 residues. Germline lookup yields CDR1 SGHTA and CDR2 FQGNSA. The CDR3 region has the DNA TGTGCCAGCAGCTTCTCAGGACAATTTAAGCAAGGCTACACCTTC. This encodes CASSFSGQFKQGYTF.

The CDR3 here is CASSLGQVLRDEQFF. CDR3 bases: TGTGCCAGCAGCTTAGGGCAGGTGCTCAGGGATGAGCAGTTCTTC. The chain is built from TRBV7-9 and TRBJ2-1, with D perhaps matching TRBD1 (5 bases). Trimming pared 1 base from V and 8 bases from J, leaving 15 bases between. The germline V gene encodes CDR1 SEHNR and CDR2 FQNEAQ (reference sequence). This CDR3 has 15 amino acids. The variable domain in full, completed from reference TRBV7-9 and TRBJ2-1, reads DTGVSQNPRHKITKRGQNVTFRCDPISEHNRLYWYRQTLGQGPEFLTYFQNEAQLEKSRLLSDRFSAERPKGSFSTLEIQRTEQGDSAMYLCASSLGQVLRDEQFFGPGTRLTVL.

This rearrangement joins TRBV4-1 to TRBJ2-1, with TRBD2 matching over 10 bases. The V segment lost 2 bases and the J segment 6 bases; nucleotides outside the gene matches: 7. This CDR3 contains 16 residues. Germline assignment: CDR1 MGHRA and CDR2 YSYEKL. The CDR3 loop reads CASSQRTSGRANEQFF. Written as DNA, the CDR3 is TGCGCCAGCAGCCAACGAACCAGCGGGAGGGCCAATGAGCAGTTCTTC.

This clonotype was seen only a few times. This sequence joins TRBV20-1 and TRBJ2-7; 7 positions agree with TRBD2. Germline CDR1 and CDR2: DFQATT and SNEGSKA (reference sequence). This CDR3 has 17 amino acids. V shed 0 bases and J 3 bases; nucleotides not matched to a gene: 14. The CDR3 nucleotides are TGCAGTGCTAGAGATATTACTCGGGGGGTAACTCTCTACGAGCAGTACTTC. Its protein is CSARDITRGVTLYEQYF.